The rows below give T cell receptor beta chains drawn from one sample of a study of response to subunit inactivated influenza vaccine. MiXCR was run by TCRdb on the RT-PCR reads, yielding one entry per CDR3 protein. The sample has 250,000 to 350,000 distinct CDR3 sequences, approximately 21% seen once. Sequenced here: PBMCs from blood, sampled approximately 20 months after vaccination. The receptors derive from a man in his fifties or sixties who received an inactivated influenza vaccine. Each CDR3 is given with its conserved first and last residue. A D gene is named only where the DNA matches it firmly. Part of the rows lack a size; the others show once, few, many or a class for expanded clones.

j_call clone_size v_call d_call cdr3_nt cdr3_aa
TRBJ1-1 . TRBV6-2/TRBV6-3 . TGTGCCAGCAGTTACCTTTATGAAGCTTTCTTT CASSYLYEAFF
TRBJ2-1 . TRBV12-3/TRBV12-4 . TGTGCCAGTTCAAGGACAGTGAACAATGAGCAGTTCTTC CASSRTVNNEQFF
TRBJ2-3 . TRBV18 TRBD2 TGTGCCAGCTCAAACAATTTGGGACTAGCGGGAGTAGATACGCAGTATTTT CASSNNLGLAGVDTQYF
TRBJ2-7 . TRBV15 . TGTGCCACCAGCGGAGGCTTGACTCATGGGCAGTACTTC CATSGGLTHGQYF
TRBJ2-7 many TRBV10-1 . TGCGCCAGCAGTGAGATCCAGGGCCACGAGCAGTACTTC CASSEIQGHEQYF
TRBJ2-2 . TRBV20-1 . TGCAGTGCAAGTCCGGGACCCGGGGAGCTGTTTTTT CSASPGPGELFF
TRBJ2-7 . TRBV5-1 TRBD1 TGCGCCAGCAGCGTGGGACAGGTAGACTACGAGCAGTACTTC CASSVGQVDYEQYF
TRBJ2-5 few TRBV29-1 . TGCAGCACAGATTGGGGGGAGACCCAGTACTTC CSTDWGETQYF
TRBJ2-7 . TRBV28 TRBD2 TGTGCCAGCAGTATCACTAGCGGGAGGTCCAACGAGCAGTACTTC CASSITSGRSNEQYF
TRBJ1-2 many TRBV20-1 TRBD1 TGCAGTGCTGATCGACAGGGGATCGGCGGCTACACCTTC CSADRQGIGGYTF
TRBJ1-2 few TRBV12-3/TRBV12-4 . TGTGCCAGCAGTTTGATGCGCTATGGCTACACCTTC CASSLMRYGYTF